Listed below are T cell receptor beta chains from one sample, sequenced in a study of cytomegalovirus exposure and HLA in healthy donors. The method was immunoSEQ multiplex PCR; TCRdb's version includes in-frame clones alone and lacks a portion of them. The sample lists 100,000 to 150,000 clones; 72% were seen once. The sequencing sample was made of PBMCs. These TCRs come from a man younger than 40 in good health and CMV-seronegative. CDR3s leave out the opening cysteine and the closing phenylalanine or tryptophan.

TRBV4-2	TRBJ2-7	ASSQVLGTGALRQY
TRBV28	TRBJ1-4	ASIQGANEKLF
TRBV9	TRBJ1-4	ASSVGGDNEKLF
TRBV7-9	TRBJ2-1	ASSLYPYNEQF
TRBV10-3	TRBJ1-2	AISESDSGYGYT
TRBV28	.	ASSQVNHEQY
TRBV7-9	TRBJ2-2	ASSPTSGGAGELF
TRBV10-1	TRBJ1-5	ATAPGGNQPQH
TRBV5-1	TRBJ1-3	ASSLVSLRSSGNTIY
TRBV6-1	TRBJ1-1	ASSEADRAGTEAF
TRBV28	TRBJ1-2	ASSLFGTVNGYT
TRBV5-4	TRBJ2-1	ASSLNNYNEQF
TRBV9	TRBJ1-2	ASSSNGGSYGYT
TRBV28	TRBJ2-3	ASSLEGSGGRDTQY
TRBV15	TRBJ1-2	ATSINRATYGYT
TRBV30	TRBJ2-1	AWSLGGGPYNEQF
TRBV4-1	TRBJ1-6	ASSQLGVSPLH
TRBV18	TRBJ2-3	ASSPVSGGAVVTQY
TRBV5-1	TRBJ2-7	ASSLKRGSPRLEQY
TRBV6-4	TRBJ1-1	ASSDEEGSEAF
TRBV9	TRBJ1-3	ASSERGSSGNTIY
TRBV28	TRBJ2-2	ASSLWDRHTGELF
TRBV9	TRBJ2-1	ASSVSGQGGDEQF
TRBV13	TRBJ1-1	ASSPGNRGRNMNTEAF
TRBV18	TRBJ2-3	ASSPPTSGGTDTQY
TRBV5-1	TRBJ1-3	ASSWDRIEISGNTIY
TRBV14	TRBJ2-3	ASSLSSTDTQY
TRBV5-4	TRBJ1-1	ASSLGGGTEAF
TRBV11-2	TRBJ2-3	ASSFDRGLAGPRDTQY
TRBV27	TRBJ1-2	ASSFRPTGVYGYT
TRBV2	TRBJ2-3	ATSRGTDTQY
TRBV19	TRBJ2-2	ASSYWGGPNTGELF
TRBV6-1	TRBJ1-2	ASTAGVLFGYT
TRBV18	TRBJ1-2	ASSRRLRVRGYGYT
TRBV6-6	TRBJ2-7	ASSYSTSGGAYEQY
TRBV7-3	TRBJ1-3	ASSLRGGGDSSGNTIY
TRBV5-6	TRBJ1-6	ASSLAMGSGSPLH
TRBV4-3	TRBJ1-6	ASSQDNRGNSPLH
TRBV27	TRBJ2-1	ASSHGTSGGGRF
TRBV29-1	TRBJ2-5	SVVPLRVETQY
TRBV9	TRBJ2-7	ASSGTGYHEQY